This TCR beta chain was recorded in a study of response to subunit inactivated influenza vaccine. TCRdb reprocessed the RT-PCR reads via MiXCR and lists one record per CDR3 protein. The sample contains some 200,000 distinct CDR3 sequences, approximately 12% of which appear only once. Germline assignment: CDR1 LGHNA and CDR2 YNFKEQ. The V and J ends lost 3 bases and 11 bases respectively, with 10 bases between them. The length of the CDR3 is 11 residues. The data were also submitted as part of a second study, on T cells expressing NK-cell markers. That report notes: Scientists made TCR beta cDNA using 5'RACE template switching with UMIs.

The starting material was CD8+ T cells sorted from PBMCs, obtained about 11 days after vaccination. The chain uses TRBV4-2 and TRBJ2-5; D may be TRBD1 (5 bases). This sequence was found in a man aged 45-65 years who received an inactivated influenza vaccine. CDR3 protein: CASSQRQGQYF. CDR3 coding DNA: TGTGCCAGCAGCCAGAGGCAGGGTCAGTACTTC.